The 17 T cell receptor beta chains in this list originate from one sample, sequenced in a study of tumor-infiltrating lymphocytes in oesophageal squamous cell carcinoma. TCRdb independently ran MiXCR on the PCR reads; one entry per CDR3 protein. The sample lists under 15,000 distinct CDR3 sequences; about 54% were seen once. Sequenced: esophageal tumor tissue. The receptors derive from a female donor with esophageal squamous cell carcinoma.

This clonotype was found many times. The junction and the germline gene differ at one end; a read error may be behind it. This rearrangement joins TRBV2 to TRBJ2-4, with 10 nucleotides matching TRBD1. The CDR3 spans 15 residues. Germline CDR1 is SNHLY and CDR2 is FYNNEI. This chain's CDR3 is CASRPMDRGNSPLHF. CDR3 DNA sequence: TGTGCCAGCAGACCAATGGACAGGGGGAATTCACCCCTCCACTTC.

There are many counts of this clonotype. The chain uses TRBV19 and TRBJ1-2; a weak D match, TRBD1 (5 bases). The V and J ends lost 1 base and 4 bases respectively, with 10 bases between them. The CDR3 has 14 residues. Germline CDR1 reads LNHDA; CDR2 reads SQIVND (reference sequence). The CDR3: CASSIGQGLYGYTF. The CDR3, as DNA: TGTGCCAGTAGTATAGGGCAGGGCCTCTATGGCTACACCTTC.

The chain joins TRBV7-6 to TRBJ2-3; the D gene is possibly TRBD2 (7 bases). The DNA end is a closer match to TRBJ2-1, so the J assignment may be wrong. The CDR3 covers 14 residues. Germline V gene lookup returns CDR1 SGHVS and CDR2 FNYEAQ. CDR3 residues: CASSPGGPYNEQFF. CDR3 nucleotides: TGTGCCAGCAGCCCCGGGGGGCCTTACAATGAGCAGTTCTTC.

This clonotype was observed at least ten times. The chain recombines TRBV19 with TRBJ2-1; weak D call: TRBD1 (5 bases). V gave up 7 bases and J gave up 4 bases, with 5 bases separating them. CDR3 length: 11 amino acids. Germline values: CDR1 LNHDA, CDR2 SQIVND (reference sequence). CDR3 loop: CASKGYNEQFF. CDR3 sequence (DNA): TGTGCCAGTAAGGGGTACAATGAGCAGTTCTTC.

This chain links TRBV7-2 with TRBJ2-3, with 8 bases aligning to TRBD2. V trimming: 3 bases; J trimming: 3 bases; junction bases outside the gene matches: 8. The germline gives CDR1 SGHTA, CDR2 FQGNSA. This CDR3 has 16 residues. CDR3 protein: CASSFVAGSWTDTQYF. The CDR3 coding sequence is TGTGCCAGCAGCTTCGTAGCGGGGAGCTGGACAGATACGCAGTATTTT.

V gene TRBV6-1 combines with J gene TRBJ2-1, with 10 bases lining up with TRBD2. V lost 4 bases, J lost 2 bases, and 5 bases stayed unmatched. Per the germline V gene, CDR1 is MNHNS and CDR2 is SASEGT. The CDR3 consists of 16 residues. CDR3 amino acids: CASSGSGGLTYNEQFF. Here the CDR3 DNA reads TGTGCCAGCAGTGGTAGCGGGGGGCTTACCTACAATGAGCAGTTCTTC.

This sequence joins TRBV12-3 or TRBV12-4 and TRBJ1-1, with TRBD1 identical over 7 bases. This CDR3 comprises 14 residues. The trim removed 7 bases at V and 6 bases at J, leaving 11 bases unmatched. The CDR3 DNA is TGTGCCAGCACCGTAAACAGGGGTAGCGCTGAAGCTTTCTTT. Its protein product is CASTVNRGSAEAFF.

This clonotype has just a few counts. A read error may be the cause here, since a much bigger clone is one base away. The V and J genes are TRBV7-2 and TRBJ2-4; 7 bases line up with TRBD1. V shed 5 bases, J shed 13 bases, and the junction held 17 bases outside the gene matches. Germline assignment: CDR1 SGHTA and CDR2 FQGNSA. This CDR3 has 15 amino acids. CDR3 DNA: TGTGCCAGCAGCCAAAGGGACAGCTCCTACAATGAGCAGTACTTC. Protein product: CASSQRDSSYNEQYF.

The chain combines TRBV7-2 with TRBJ2-7; 7 bases map to TRBD2. The ends lost 2 bases at V and 7 bases at J; junction bases unmatched: 14. Germline lookup yields CDR1 SGHTA and CDR2 FQGNSA. This CDR3 is 16 amino acids long. For the CDR3, the DNA is TGTGCCAGCAGCTTATTTGCTAGCGGAGCCTACAATGAGCAGTACTTC. This translates into CASSLFASGAYNEQYF.

This chain connects TRBV7-2 to TRBJ1-2; D gene uncertain. This CDR3 is built from 15 residues. V was shortened by 1 base and J by 4 bases, with 13 bases between the two germline ends. The germline gives CDR1 SGHTA, CDR2 FQGNSA. CDR3 bases: TGTGCCAGCAGCTTAGGACTTCCTTCTCTCTATGGCTACACCTTC. This gives the protein CASSLGLPSLYGYTF.

The CDR3 region has the DNA TGTGCCAGCAGTGAAGAACCAACCTCCAGTAGCACAGATACGCAGTATTTT. Its translation is CASSEEPTSSSTDTQYF. The V and J genes are TRBV6-1 and TRBJ2-3; D is unclear. Trimming shortened V by 1 base and J by 0 bases, and 14 bases separated the two germline ends. The length of the CDR3 is 17 residues. Germline V gene data show CDR1 as MNHNS and CDR2 as SASEGT.

This clonotype occurred a few times. The rearrangement links TRBV7-2 to TRBJ2-1; no definite D call. The CDR3 extends over 15 amino acids. V lost 1 base, J lost 0 bases, and 7 bases lay in between. Per the germline V gene, CDR1 is SGHTA and CDR2 is FQGNSA. CDR3 sequence reads: CASSLDVSSYNEQFF. In DNA, the CDR3 is TGTGCCAGCAGCTTAGATGTCAGCTCCTACAATGAGCAGTTCTTC.

The rearrangement links TRBV28 to TRBJ2-3; TRBD1 might be the D (5 bases). Germline values: CDR1 MDHEN, CDR2 SYDVKM. V shed 1 base and J shed 5 bases, with 16 bases lying between them. CDR3 length: 16 residues. The CDR3 sequence: CASSLSTLGARDTQYF. DNA of the CDR3: TGTGCCAGCAGTTTATCCACTTTAGGGGCTAGAGATACGCAGTATTTT. The entire variable domain, with the rest obtained from reference TRBV28 and TRBJ2-3, is as follows: DVKVTQSSRYLVKRTGEKVFLECVQDMDHENMFWYRQDPGLGLRLIYFSYDVKMKEKGDIPEGYSVSREKKERFSLILESASTNQTSMYLCASSLSTLGARDTQYFGPGTRLTVL.

This clonotype was detected only a few times. The rearrangement joins TRBV7-6 to TRBJ2-2; TRBD2 might be the D (6 bases). V was clipped by 8 bases and J by 1 base, with 14 bases between them. The CDR3 runs to 15 residues. CDR1 is SGHVS, CDR2 FNYEAQ, per germline. CDR3 region: CASATRRENTGELFF. The CDR3 DNA sequence: TGTGCCAGCGCGACTAGGCGGGAGAACACCGGGGAGCTGTTTTTT. Full variable domain (rest looked up from reference TRBV7-6 and TRBJ2-2): GAGVSQSPRYKVTKRGQDVALRCDPISGHVSLYWYRQALGQGPEFLTYFNYEAQQDKSGLPNDRFSAERPEGSISTLTIQRTEQRDSAMYRCASATRRENTGELFFGEGSRLTVL.

The table lists this clonotype with many counts. This chain uses TRBV19 with TRBJ2-1; 11 bases align to TRBD2. The J call is uncertain, as TRBJ2-7 better fits the DNA end. Germline assignment: CDR1 LNHDA and CDR2 SQIVND (reference sequence). CDR3 size: 16 residues. This chain's CDR3 is CASSKELAGVGYEQYF. CDR3 sequence (DNA): TGTGCCAGTAGTAAGGAACTAGCGGGAGTTGGCTACGAGCAGTACTTC.

The genes are TRBV6-6 and TRBJ1-5; D not certain. The CDR3 has 16 residues. The ends were cut back, 4 bases at V and 4 bases at J, with 17 bases in the middle. The germline CDR1 and CDR2 sequences are MNHNY and SVGAGI (reference sequence). CDR3 loop: CASSFQGPAGNQPQHF. The DNA for the CDR3 is TGTGCCAGCAGTTTTCAAGGACCGGCGGGGAATCAGCCCCAGCATTTT.

V usage is TRBV7-8 and J usage is TRBJ2-1; D might be TRBD2 (5 bases). Near its end, the DNA agrees better with TRBJ2-5, so the J call may be wrong. In germline, CDR1 is SGHVS, CDR2 FQNEAQ. This CDR3 spans 15 amino acids. CDR3: CASRKTRDYYETQYF. DNA for the CDR3: TGTGCCAGCAGGAAAACTCGAGACTATTATGAGACCCAGTACTTC.